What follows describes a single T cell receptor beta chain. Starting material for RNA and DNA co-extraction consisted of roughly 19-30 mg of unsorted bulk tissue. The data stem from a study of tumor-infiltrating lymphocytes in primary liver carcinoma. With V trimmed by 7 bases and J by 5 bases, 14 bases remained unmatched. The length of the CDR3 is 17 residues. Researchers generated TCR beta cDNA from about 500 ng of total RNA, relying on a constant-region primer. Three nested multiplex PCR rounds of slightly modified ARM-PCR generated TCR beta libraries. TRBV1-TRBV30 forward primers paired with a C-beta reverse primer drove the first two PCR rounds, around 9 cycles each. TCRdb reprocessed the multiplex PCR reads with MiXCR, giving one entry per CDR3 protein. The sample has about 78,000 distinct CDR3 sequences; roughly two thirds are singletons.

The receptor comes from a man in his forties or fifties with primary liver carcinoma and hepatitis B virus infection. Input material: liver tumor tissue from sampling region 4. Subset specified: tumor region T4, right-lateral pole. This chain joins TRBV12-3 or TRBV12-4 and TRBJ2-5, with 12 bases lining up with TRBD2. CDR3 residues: CASNLRLAGVPGETQYF. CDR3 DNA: TGTGCCAGCAACCTTCGACTAGCGGGAGTACCGGGGGAGACCCAGTACTTC.